The rows below give T cell receptor beta chains drawn from one sample of a study of T-cell memory formation after mild COVID-19. Via MiXCR, TCRdb re-called the 5' RACE reads, giving one row per CDR3 protein. The sample holds roughly 510,000 distinct CDR3 sequences, about 18% seen once. Sequenced: PBMCs or a T cell subset sorted from them (not recorded which). The source is an adult woman who had mild COVID-19 (a few samples of this study predate the infection). Cell type and time point are not known. CDR3s include the opening cysteine and the closing phenylalanine or tryptophan. D genes are given only for firm matches. Expanded clones get a size class; other rows say once, few or many, or leave the size out.

d_gene: TRBD2
j_gene: TRBJ2-3
abundance: few
len: 18
v_gene: TRBV4-3
CDR3aa: CASSQDGPSGSFRDTQYF
CDR3nt: TGCGCCAGCAGCCAAGATGGGCCTAGCGGGAGCTTCAGGGATACGCAGTATTTT

d_gene: TRBD2
j_gene: TRBJ2-1
abundance: few
len: 15
v_gene: TRBV5-6
CDR3aa: CASSLSLAGGREQFF
CDR3nt: TGTGCCAGCAGCTTGAGTCTAGCGGGGGGGCGCGAGCAGTTCTTC

d_gene: TRBD2
j_gene: TRBJ2-5
abundance: .
len: 15
v_gene: TRBV6-6
CDR3aa: CASTRERGAGETQYF
CDR3nt: TGTGCCAGCACCAGGGAGCGGGGGGCGGGAGAGACCCAGTACTTC

d_gene: .
j_gene: TRBJ2-3
abundance: many
len: 15
v_gene: TRBV20-1
CDR3aa: CSARSGARSTDTQYF
CDR3nt: TGCAGTGCTAGATCAGGGGCCCGTAGCACAGATACGCAGTATTTT

d_gene: .
j_gene: TRBJ1-1
abundance: .
len: 16
v_gene: TRBV7-8
CDR3aa: CASSPSGGVVWTEAFF
CDR3nt: TGTGCCAGCAGCCCCAGCGGCGGGGTGGTTTGGACTGAAGCTTTCTTT

d_gene: .
j_gene: TRBJ1-1
abundance: many
len: 15
v_gene: TRBV5-1
CDR3aa: CASSLVGQVVTEAFF
CDR3nt: TGCGCCAGCAGCTTGGTTGGGCAGGTAGTCACTGAAGCTTTCTTT

d_gene: TRBD1
j_gene: TRBJ2-7
abundance: many
len: 13
v_gene: TRBV9
CDR3aa: CASADRGSYEQYF
CDR3nt: TGTGCCAGCGCGGACAGGGGATCCTACGAGCAGTACTTC

d_gene: .
j_gene: TRBJ2-1
abundance: .
len: 11
v_gene: TRBV5-6
CDR3aa: CASSSSTLQFF
CDR3nt: TGTGCCAGCAGCTCAAGTACCCTGCAGTTCTTC

d_gene: .
j_gene: TRBJ2-3
abundance: many
len: 17
v_gene: TRBV4-3
CDR3aa: CASSQREMGPSTDTQYF
CDR3nt: TGCGCCAGCAGCCAAAGGGAAATGGGCCCTAGCACAGATACGCAGTATTTT

d_gene: .
j_gene: TRBJ1-2
abundance: .
len: 14
v_gene: TRBV27
CDR3aa: CASTSAQGSIGYTF
CDR3nt: TGTGCCAGCACCTCAGCGCAGGGGTCTATTGGCTACACCTTC

d_gene: .
j_gene: TRBJ2-7
abundance: .
len: 15
v_gene: TRBV7-2
CDR3aa: CASSLGALRSHEQYF
CDR3nt: TGTGCCAGCAGCTTAGGGGCACTAAGATCCCACGAGCAGTACTTC

d_gene: .
j_gene: TRBJ1-1
abundance: .
len: 13
v_gene: TRBV24-1
CDR3aa: CATSVSENTEAFF
CDR3nt: TGTGCCACCAGTGTTTCGGAGAACACTGAAGCTTTCTTT

d_gene: .
j_gene: TRBJ2-7
abundance: .
len: 13
v_gene: TRBV7-9
CDR3aa: CASSLQDRYEQYF
CDR3nt: TGTGCCAGCAGCTTACAAGACAGATACGAGCAGTACTTC

d_gene: .
j_gene: TRBJ2-5
abundance: .
len: 13
v_gene: TRBV14
CDR3aa: CASSRFGDETQYF
CDR3nt: TGTGCCAGCAGCCGATTCGGAGATGAGACCCAGTACTTC

d_gene: .
j_gene: TRBJ2-3
abundance: .
len: 15
v_gene: TRBV20-1
CDR3aa: CSARDREIPTDTQYF
CDR3nt: TGCAGTGCTAGAGATCGCGAGATACCCACAGATACGCAGTATTTT

d_gene: TRBD1
j_gene: TRBJ2-1
abundance: few
len: 15
v_gene: TRBV7-2
CDR3aa: CASSFRDRLDNEQFF
CDR3nt: TGTGCCAGCAGCTTCCGGGACAGACTGGACAATGAGCAGTTCTTC

d_gene: .
j_gene: TRBJ1-4
abundance: many
len: 13
v_gene: TRBV20-1
CDR3aa: CSASWQLNEKLFF
CDR3nt: TGCAGTGCTAGTTGGCAGCTTAATGAAAAACTGTTTTTT

d_gene: .
j_gene: TRBJ2-4
abundance: few
len: 14
v_gene: TRBV12-3/TRBV12-4
CDR3aa: CASSFGGSRDIQYF
CDR3nt: TGTGCCAGCAGTTTTGGGGGGAGTAGAGACATTCAGTACTTC

d_gene: TRBD2
j_gene: TRBJ2-7
abundance: .
len: 15
v_gene: TRBV6-2/TRBV6-3
CDR3aa: CASSYPAGGGHEQYF
CDR3nt: TGTGCCAGCAGTTACCCAGCGGGAGGCGGCCACGAGCAGTACTTC

d_gene: .
j_gene: TRBJ2-7
abundance: few
len: 14
v_gene: TRBV7-6
CDR3aa: CASSLSENSYEQYF
CDR3nt: TGTGCCAGCAGCTTGTCGGAGAACTCCTACGAGCAGTACTTC

d_gene: .
j_gene: TRBJ2-2
abundance: few
len: 13
v_gene: TRBV7-2
CDR3aa: CASSLKSAGELFF
CDR3nt: TGTGCCAGCAGCTTGAAAAGCGCCGGGGAGCTGTTTTTT

d_gene: TRBD1
j_gene: TRBJ1-1
abundance: few
len: 15
v_gene: TRBV7-9
CDR3aa: CASSLVQGGNTEAFF
CDR3nt: TGTGCCAGCAGCTTAGTACAGGGGGGGAACACTGAAGCTTTCTTT

d_gene: TRBD1
j_gene: TRBJ1-2
abundance: few
len: 18
v_gene: TRBV6-5
CDR3aa: CASSLRTGGPPLGYGYTF
CDR3nt: TGTGCCAGCAGTTTGAGAACAGGGGGCCCCCCTCTGGGATATGGCTACACCTTC

d_gene: .
j_gene: TRBJ2-7
abundance: .
len: 15
v_gene: TRBV6-1
CDR3aa: CASSEVGENPYEQYF
CDR3nt: TGTGCCAGCAGTGAAGTGGGGGAAAACCCCTACGAGCAGTACTTC

d_gene: .
j_gene: TRBJ1-1
abundance: few
len: 16
v_gene: TRBV5-6
CDR3aa: CASSFSGRLGNTEAFF
CDR3nt: TGTGCCAGCAGCTTCTCGGGCAGGTTGGGAAACACTGAAGCTTTCTTT

d_gene: .
j_gene: TRBJ2-1
abundance: few
len: 16
v_gene: TRBV5-4
CDR3aa: CASSSGTEYLDNEQFF
CDR3nt: TGTGCCAGCAGCTCAGGGACTGAGTATTTGGACAATGAGCAGTTCTTC

d_gene: TRBD1
j_gene: TRBJ1-1
abundance: few
len: 16
v_gene: TRBV14
CDR3aa: CASSRKDRELGTEAFF
CDR3nt: TGTGCCAGCAGTCGAAAGGACAGGGAACTGGGCACTGAAGCTTTCTTT